The T cell receptor beta chain under discussion was sequenced for a study of blood T cell repertoires in COVID-19. Here immunoSEQ multiplex PCR was the method, and the copy in TCRdb shows in-frame clones only, minus some. Of more than 95,000 clones in the sample, around 90% were seen once. This clone was recorded a few times. The receptor comes from a human donor in a cohort sampled during active COVID-19. Input material: peripheral blood.

CDR3 region: CSVEPGQGFGEQFF. The CDR3 DNA sequence: TGCAGCGTTGAACCGGGACAGGGGTTCGGTGAGCAGTTCTTC. The chain recombines TRBV29-1 with TRBJ2-1, with 10 positions matching TRBD1. Germline loops: CDR1 SQVTM, CDR2 ANQGSEA. After removal of 2 bases from V and 9 bases from J, the junction contained 7 bases not matched to a gene. The CDR3 has 14 residues.